What follows are 27 T cell receptor beta chains derived from one specimen sequenced in a study of OX40 agonist ivuxolimab in advanced cancers. TCRdb keeps only in-frame clones here, not all; method: immunoSEQ multiplex PCR. The table records about 36,000 clones, 60% to 80% of them present only once. Sequencing was performed on CD4+ or CD8+ T cells sorted from blood, taken in a trial of the OX40 agonist ivuxolimab. Receptor source: an adult with an advanced solid tumor such as melanoma, head and neck, liver or kidney cancer.

This clone has only a few counts. The V call is TRBV14, the J call TRBJ1-1; 8 bases line up with TRBD1. This CDR3 comprises 16 residues. Germline-derived CDR1 and CDR2 are SGHDN and FVKESK. The V gene end was trimmed by 2 bases and the J gene end by 5 bases; junction bases not matched to a gene: 10. CDR3 sequence (DNA): TGTGCCAGCAGCCAATGGGGCAGGGGGCTGGTTACTGAAGCTTTCTTT. This encodes CASSQWGRGLVTEAFF.

This clone counts as medium-sized (0.01 to 0.1%). The chain carries TRBV14 and TRBJ1-2; 11 bases are a match to TRBD1. Germline V gives CDR1 SGHDN, CDR2 FVKESK. V shed 1 base, J shed 8 bases, and the junction held 12 bases outside the gene matches. The CDR3 has 17 residues. CDR3 coding DNA: TGTGCCAGCAGCCAAGCAAGGACAGGGGGCATTGATTACGGCTACACCTTC. Protein product: CASSQARTGGIDYGYTF. Variable domain in full (rest from reference TRBV14 and TRBJ1-2): EAGVTQFPSHSVIEKGQTVTLRCDPISGHDNLYWYRRVMGKEIKFLLHFVKESKQDESGMPNNRFLAERTGGTYSTLKVQPAELEDSGVYFCASSQARTGGIDYGYTFGSGTRLTVV.

This clone was counted only a few times. The junction differs from germline at one of its ends, possibly a read error. The V gene is TRBV6-4, the J gene TRBJ1-5, with 7 bases identical to TRBD1. The CDR3 has 15 residues. Germline V gene data show CDR1 as MRHNA and CDR2 as SNTAGT. The CDR3 is CAISELGQGNQPQHF. The CDR3 coding sequence is TGTGCCATCAGTGAGTTAGGACAGGGCAATCAGCCCCAGCATTTT.

V and J are TRBV5-1 and TRBJ1-2, with 8 bases fitting TRBD1. Germline CDR1 is SGHRS and CDR2 is YFSETQ. After removal of 3 bases from V and 8 bases from J, the junction contained 12 bases not matched to a gene. This CDR3 has 15 amino acids. CDR3 region: CASSSYPGGPEGYTF. In DNA form, the CDR3 reads TGCGCCAGCAGCTCATATCCAGGGGGCCCGGAGGGCTACACCTTC.

The rearrangement joins TRBV6-1 to TRBJ1-1, with a possible D match to TRBD1 (5 bases). The germline CDR1 and CDR2 sequences are MNHNS and SASEGT. The CDR3 covers 15 residues. V lost 6 bases to trimming and J lost 4 bases, with 18 bases between them. The CDR3 DNA reads as TGTGCCAGCAGCGAACCCAGGGTAGGTCGCACTGAAGCTTTCTTT. It specifies CASSEPRVGRTEAFF.

This clone was detected only once. The rearrangement links TRBV27 to TRBJ2-6; 12 nucleotides align to TRBD2. V shed 6 bases, J shed 0 bases, and the junction held 3 bases outside the gene matches. In germline, CDR1 is MNHEY, CDR2 SMNVEV (reference sequence). The CDR3 spans 17 residues. The CDR3 is CASRWTSGISGANVLTF. CDR3 nucleotide sequence: TGTGCCAGCAGATGGACTAGCGGGATCTCTGGGGCCAACGTCCTGACTTTC.

J is TRBJ1-1 and V is TRBV10-3, with D unclear. V lost 2 bases and J 5 bases, leaving 9 bases between the germline ends. Germline loops: CDR1 ENHRY, CDR2 SYGVKD. There are 13 residues in the CDR3. As DNA, the CDR3 is TGTGCCATCAGTGAGAGGTGGGAAACTGAAGCTTTCTTT. As protein: CAISERWETEAFF.

V and J are TRBV7-9 and TRBJ2-1, with 9 bases matching TRBD2. CDR1 SEHNR and CDR2 FQNEAQ come from the germline V gene (reference sequence). CDR3 length: 15 amino acids. The ends lost 1 base at V and 5 bases at J; junction bases unmatched: 3. The CDR3 region is CASSLVAGANNEQFF. CDR3 nucleotides: TGTGCCAGCAGCTTAGTAGCGGGGGCCAACAATGAGCAGTTCTTC. The complete variable domain, with remaining parts taken from reference TRBV7-9 and TRBJ2-1, reads DTGVSQNPRHKITKRGQNVTFRCDPISEHNRLYWYRQTLGQGPEFLTYFQNEAQLEKSRLLSDRFSAERPKGSFSTLEIQRTEQGDSAMYLCASSLVAGANNEQFFGPGTRLTVL.

This rearrangement joins TRBV12-5 to TRBJ1-2; TRBD1 might be the D (5 bases). CDR1 and CDR2 (germline): LGHNT, FRNRAP. V was cut by 2 bases and J by 3 bases, with 16 bases left in between. CDR3 length: 16 residues. The CDR3 loop is CASGLLQGERYYGYTF. The CDR3 region has the DNA TGTGCTAGTGGTTTGTTGCAAGGGGAGCGTTACTATGGCTACACCTTC.

The chain couples TRBV11-2 to TRBJ1-2; 9 bases fit TRBD1. Trimming at V came to 4 bases and at J to 8 bases, leaving 11 bases not matched to a gene. Germline CDR1 SGHAT, CDR2 FQNNGV. The CDR3 covers 15 residues. For the CDR3, the DNA is TGTGCCAGCAGCTCCAGGACAGGGGCTTTATACGGCTACACCTTC. This translates into CASSSRTGALYGYTF.

The chain is built from TRBV5-1 and TRBJ2-1, with D maybe TRBD1 (6 bases). From germline, CDR1 is SGHRS and CDR2 YFSETQ. Trimming removed 4 bases at V and 4 bases at J, with 15 bases between. The CDR3 loop spans 15 amino acids. CDR3: CASSEQGIGYNEQFF. CDR3 DNA: TGCGCCAGCAGCGAACAGGGTATAGGATACAATGAGCAGTTCTTC.

The sample holds a few counts of this clone. The CDR3 DNA reads as TGTGCCAGCATAGGGGGATCCTACAATGAGCAGTTCTTC. Translation gives CASIGGSYNEQFF. The chain uses TRBV6-1 and TRBJ2-1; D possibly corresponds to TRBD1 (6 bases). V lost 7 bases and J lost 1, with 8 bases in between. CDR1 MNHNS and CDR2 SASEGT come from the germline V gene. The CDR3 is 13 residues long.

This chain connects TRBV19 to TRBJ1-5, with no clear D. Germline assignment: CDR1 LNHDA and CDR2 SQIVND (reference sequence). V shed 2 bases and J shed 5 bases, with 19 bases lying between them. The CDR3 is made up of 17 amino acids. The CDR3 is CASSIFQPRVLYQPQHF. The CDR3 nucleotides read TGTGCCAGTAGTATATTCCAGCCTAGGGTACTCTATCAGCCCCAGCATTTT. The whole variable domain, filled in from reference TRBV19 and TRBJ1-5, reads DGGITQSPKYLFRKEGQNVTLSCEQNLNHDAMYWYRQDPGQGLRLIYYSQIVNDFQKGDIAEGYSVSREKKESFPLTVTSAQKNPTAFYLCASSIFQPRVLYQPQHFGDGTRLSIL.

This chain links TRBV5-4 with TRBJ2-1, with 8 positions matching TRBD1. Unmatched junction bases numbered 9, after V lost 4 bases and J lost 6 bases. The CDR3 totals 15 residues. Germline CDR1 and CDR2: SGHNT and YYREEE (reference sequence). CDR3 bases: TGTGCCAGCAGCAGCGGACAGGGTTTCTCCAATGAGCAGTTCTTC. It translates to CASSSGQGFSNEQFF.

The V call is TRBV2, the J call TRBJ2-1, with 9 bases identical to TRBD1. The V segment lost 6 bases and the J segment 6 bases; nucleotides outside the gene matches: 9. The CDR3 sequence is 15 residues long. Germline CDR1 reads SNHLY; CDR2 reads FYNNEI. CDR3 amino acids: CASRTRQGGFNEQFF. The CDR3 DNA reads as TGTGCCAGCAGGACCCGACAGGGGGGCTTCAATGAGCAGTTCTTC.

The chain employs TRBV6-6 and TRBJ2-7, with TRBD1 as a possible D gene (6 bases). This CDR3 is built from 12 residues. Germline lookup yields CDR1 MNHNY and CDR2 SVGAGI (reference sequence). The V and J ends lost 7 bases and 3 bases respectively, with 10 bases between them. The CDR3 loop is CASTKQGYEQYF. The DNA of the CDR3 is TGTGCCAGCACGAAACAGGGCTACGAGCAGTACTTC.

This clone turned up a few times. The chain recombines TRBV5-4 with TRBJ2-1; TRBD2 matches at 13 bases. The CDR3 extends over 15 amino acids. CDR1 and CDR2 from the germline V gene are SGHNT and YYREEE (reference sequence). Trimming cost V 4 bases and J 6 bases; bases outside gene matches: 4. DNA of the CDR3: TGTGCCAGCAGCCAGGGACTAGCGGGGAGCAATGAGCAGTTCTTC. Its protein is CASSQGLAGSNEQFF.

As DNA, the CDR3 is TGTGCCAGTAGCCATATTTCAGGGGGGATCTATGGCTACACCTTC. Its translation is CASSHISGGIYGYTF. This chain joins TRBV19 and TRBJ1-2; 7 bases fit TRBD1. The CDR3 sequence is 15 residues long. CDR1 LNHDA and CDR2 SQIVND come from the germline V gene (reference sequence). Trimming took 6 bases from V and 4 from J; bases not matched to a gene: 11.

The V gene is TRBV7-9, the J gene TRBJ2-6; tentatively, D is TRBD1 (6 bases). V shed 8 bases and J shed 0 bases, with 8 bases lying between them. This CDR3 contains 14 residues. Looked up from germline, CDR1 is SEHNR and CDR2 is FQNEAQ (reference sequence). The chain's CDR3 is CASPGASGANVLTF. For the CDR3, the DNA is TGTGCCAGCCCAGGGGCCTCTGGGGCCAACGTCCTGACTTTC.

The chain's CDR3 is CASSYSRSGATEAFF. The CDR3, as DNA: TGTGCCAGCAGTTACTCGAGGTCGGGGGCGACTGAAGCTTTCTTT. The chain recombines TRBV6-5 with TRBJ1-1; D may be TRBD1 (6 bases). This CDR3 has 15 amino acids. Between the trimmed V and J ends, which lost 0 bases and 5 bases, there was a span of 13 bases. Germline CDR1 MNHEY, CDR2 SVGAGI.

V usage is TRBV29-1 and J usage is TRBJ1-3; no firm D call. CDR3 length equals 12 residues. Per the germline V gene, CDR1 is SQVTM and CDR2 is ANQGSEA. Between the trimmed V and J ends, which lost 4 bases and 3 bases, there was a span of 7 bases. CDR3 sequence reads: CSVVSDGNTIYF. CDR3 in DNA: TGCAGCGTTGTTTCAGATGGAAACACCATATATTTT. Full variable domain (outside the CDR3, taken from reference TRBV29-1 and TRBJ1-3): SAVISQKPSRDICQRGTSLTIQCQVDSQVTMMFWYRQQPGQSLTLIATANQGSEATYESGFVIDKFPISRPNLTFSTLTVSNMSPEDSSIYLCSVVSDGNTIYFGEGSWLTVV.

This chain joins TRBV4-1 and TRBJ2-1; D is possibly TRBD2 (5 bases). Germline V gene sequence: CDR1 MGHRA, CDR2 YSYEKL. The CDR3 totals 15 residues. V shed 8 bases and J shed 0 bases, with 14 bases lying between them. This CDR3 is CASGRADNSYNEQFF. CDR3 in DNA: TGCGCCAGCGGCAGAGCGGATAACTCCTACAATGAGCAGTTCTTC.

The chain couples TRBV5-5 to TRBJ1-2; 9 positions agree with TRBD1. The germline V gene has CDR1 SGHKS and CDR2 YYEKEE (reference sequence). CDR3 length equals 14 residues. V lost 4 bases, J lost 2 bases, and 3 bases stayed unmatched. CDR3 loop: CASSTGQGNYGYTF. Written as DNA, the CDR3 is TGTGCCAGCAGCACCGGACAGGGGAACTATGGCTACACCTTC.

V is TRBV4-1 and J is TRBJ2-2; a possible D gene is TRBD1 (5 bases). There are 15 residues in the CDR3. CDR1 is MGHRA, CDR2 YSYEKL, per germline. Trimming stripped 1 base from V and 3 bases from J, with 9 bases between. The CDR3 loop is CASSQVGVDTGELFF. CDR3 bases: TGCGCCAGCAGCCAAGTAGGGGTCGACACCGGGGAGCTGTTTTTT.

This clone has just one count. The rearrangement links TRBV7-8 to TRBJ2-1, with D perhaps matching TRBD1 (6 bases). This CDR3 has 13 residues. Germline CDR1 SGHVS, CDR2 FQNEAQ. V gave up 5 bases and J gave up 5 bases, with 10 bases separating them. The CDR3 nucleotides read TGTGCCAGCAGCCGCGGACAGCACAATGAGCAGTTCTTC. Protein product: CASSRGQHNEQFF.

The V call is TRBV11-3, the J call TRBJ2-5, with 7 bases fitting TRBD1. V was pared by 3 bases and J by 1 base, with 5 bases of the junction left unmatched. The CDR3 extends over 15 amino acids. CDR1 is SGHNT, CDR2 YENEEA, per germline. CDR3 in DNA: TGTGCCAGCAGCTTGAATCGGGACAGCCAAGAGACCCAGTACTTC. Its protein is CASSLNRDSQETQYF.

This clone was observed a handful of times. The V gene is TRBV7-9, the J gene TRBJ1-6; a weak D match, TRBD1 (6 bases). The germline V gene encodes CDR1 SEHNR and CDR2 FQNEAQ (reference sequence). V dropped 6 bases and J dropped 8 bases, with 11 bases sitting between them. There are 13 residues in the CDR3. The CDR3 DNA reads TGTGCCAGCAGTTCAAACAGGGATTCACCCCTCCACTTT. This sequence encodes CASSSNRDSPLHF.